These T cell receptor beta chains were read from a single sample in a study of cytomegalovirus exposure and HLA in healthy donors. TCRdb keeps only in-frame clones here, not all; method: immunoSEQ multiplex PCR. The sample yields tens of thousands of clones, about four fifths seen once. Material: PBMCs. These receptors were taken from a woman under 30 in good health and CMV-seropositive. Each CDR3 is given with its conserved first and last residue. The D gene is left open where the match is weak. Clone sizes are given selectively: once, few, many, or a class where the clone is expanded.

length,J,size,D,V,CDR3,DNA
16,TRBJ1-3,-,TRBD1,TRBV6-6,CASSPRQGGPGNTIYF,TGTGCCAGCAGTCCTAGACAGGGGGGTCCTGGAAACACCATATATTTT
16,TRBJ1-5,few,-,TRBV7-8,CASSRLAVTSNQPQHF,TGTGCCAGCAGCCGCTTAGCAGTAACTAGCAATCAGCCCCAGCATTTT
15,TRBJ1-2,-,TRBD1,TRBV7-2,CASSLLGQGSSGYTF,TGTGCCAGCAGCTTACTAGGACAGGGCTCCTCTGGCTACACCTTC
13,TRBJ1-2,-,TRBD1,TRBV11-1,CASQPGQGYGYTF,TGTGCCAGTCAACCGGGACAGGGGTATGGCTACACCTTC
15,TRBJ1-4,-,TRBD1,TRBV18,CASSQGQGASEKLFF,TGTGCCAGCTCACAGGGACAGGGGGCAAGTGAAAAACTGTTTTTT
15,TRBJ2-1,-,TRBD2,TRBV5-1,CASSFSGGGLDEQFF,TGCGCCAGCAGCTTTAGCGGGGGGGGGCTCGATGAGCAGTTCTTC
14,TRBJ2-3,-,-,TRBV5-1,CASSLGEVTDTQYF,TGCGCCAGCAGCTTGGGGGAGGTAACAGATACGCAGTATTTT
17,TRBJ1-2,-,-,TRBV10-3,CAISESSPGEGVGGYTF,TGTGCCATCAGTGAGTCCTCCCCCGGGGAGGGAGTAGGTGGCTACACCTTC
15,TRBJ1-3,-,TRBD1,TRBV28,CASSFRGVTGNTIYF,TGTGCCAGCAGTTTCAGGGGGGTCACTGGAAACACCATATATTTT
15,TRBJ1-6,-,-,TRBV28,CASSPTDRYNSPLHF,TGTGCCAGCAGCCCCACTGACAGATATAATTCACCCCTCCACTTT
17,TRBJ1-2,-,TRBD1,TRBV5-1,CASSLGIPRGQSYGYTF,TGCGCCAGCAGCTTGGGGATACCGAGGGGGCAGAGCTATGGCTACACCTTC
14,TRBJ2-7,-,TRBD2,TRBV7-2,CASSLIGGNYEQYF,TGTGCCAGCAGCTTGATCGGGGGGAACTACGAGCAGTACTTC
15,TRBJ2-3,-,-,TRBV7-2,CASSGRTHLGGTQYF,TGTGCCAGCAGCGGAAGGACCCACCTAGGGGGTACGCAGTATTTT
14,TRBJ1-1,-,-,TRBV9,CASSVESLNTEAFF,TGTGCCAGCAGCGTAGAGAGCTTGAACACTGAAGCTTTCTTT
15,TRBJ2-7,-,-,TRBV13,CASSLSDRGLYEQYF,TGTGCCAGCAGCTTGTCGGACAGAGGACTCTACGAGCAGTACTTC
13,TRBJ1-1,once,-,TRBV2,CASSDRGRSEAFF,TGTGCCAGCAGTGACAGGGGACGGTCTGAAGCTTTCTTT
13,TRBJ2-2,-,-,TRBV27,CASSPAGSGELFF,TGTGCCAGCAGTCCCGCGGGTTCCGGGGAGCTGTTTTTT
15,TRBJ1-6,-,TRBD1,TRBV5-8,CASSTRQGVNSPLHF,TGTGCCAGCAGCACGAGACAGGGTGTGAATTCACCCCTCCACTTT
15,TRBJ2-3,-,TRBD2,TRBV9,CASSATGTNTDTQYF,TGTGCCAGCAGCGCGACCGGGACTAACACAGATACGCAGTATTTT
14,TRBJ1-2,few,TRBD1,TRBV2,CASSPDRGEDGYTF,TGTGCCAGCAGTCCGGACAGGGGTGAGGATGGCTACACCTTC
16,TRBJ2-7,once,-,TRBV4-1,CASSRPGGGWEHEQHF,TGCGCCAGCAGCCGCCCTGGGGGGGGCTGGGAGCACGAGCAGCACTTC
14,TRBJ1-1,once,-,TRBV6-5,CASSYQRGNTEAFF,TGTGCCAGCAGTTACCAACGCGGGAACACTGAAGCTTTCTTT
15,TRBJ2-7,-,TRBD1,TRBV10-3,CAISEADRASYEQYF,TGTGCCATCAGTGAGGCCGACAGGGCCTCCTACGAGCAGTACTTC
15,TRBJ2-5,-,TRBD2,TRBV11-1,CASSFISGGLETQYF,TGTGCCAGCAGCTTTATTAGCGGGGGATTAGAGACCCAGTACTTC
15,TRBJ1-3,-,TRBD1,TRBV7-3,CASSLTGGQLDTIYF,TGTGCCAGCAGCTTAACGGGGGGACAGCTAGACACCATATATTTT
16,TRBJ2-2,-,TRBD1,TRBV27,CATYTQGGANTGELFF,TGTGCCACCTATACCCAAGGGGGCGCGAACACCGGGGAGCTGTTTTTT
14,TRBJ2-1,-,-,TRBV2,CASSTTTGRSEQFF,TGTGCCAGCAGTACAACGACAGGGAGGAGTGAGCAGTTCTTC
12,TRBJ1-4,-,TRBD1,TRBV7-9,CASSLPGGKLFF,TGTGCCAGCAGCTTACCAGGGGGAAAACTGTTTTTT
14,TRBJ1-5,-,-,TRBV27,CASSLGGTNQPQHF,TGTGCCAGCAGTTTGGGGGGGACCAATCAGCCCCAGCATTTT
13,TRBJ2-7,-,TRBD1,TRBV7-2,CASSPGQAREQYF,TGTGCCAGCAGCCCGGGACAGGCACGCGAGCAGTACTTC
14,TRBJ1-3,-,-,TRBV5-1,CASSEADSGNTIYF,TGCGCCAGCAGTGAGGCTGACTCTGGAAACACCATATATTTT
17,TRBJ1-1,-,-,TRBV10-3,CAISQGYRGGKDTEAFF,TGTGCCATCAGCCAGGGGTATAGGGGGGGGAAGGACACTGAAGCTTTCTTT
14,TRBJ1-2,-,TRBD1,TRBV29-1,CSVGTGTVNYGYTF,TGCAGCGTCGGTACCGGGACAGTCAACTATGGCTACACCTTC
14,TRBJ2-5,-,-,TRBV7-2,CASSPHRLAETQYF,TGTGCCAGCAGCCCCCACCGGCTAGCGGAGACCCAGTACTTC
16,TRBJ1-5,once,-,TRBV6-1,CASSEGAKYSNQPQHF,TGTGCCAGCAGTGAGGGAGCGAAATATAGCAATCAGCCCCAGCATTTT
13,TRBJ1-2,few,TRBD1,TRBV28,CASKLQGRYGYTF,TGTGCCAGCAAGTTACAGGGGAGGTATGGCTACACCTTC
13,TRBJ1-2,-,-,TRBV6-8,CASSYEKTYGYTF,TGTGCCAGCAGTTACGAAAAGACATATGGCTACACCTTC
15,TRBJ2-7,-,TRBD2,TRBV5-4,CASSLALAGTYEQYF,TGTGCCAGCAGCTTGGCTCTAGCGGGGACCTACGAGCAGTACTTC
16,TRBJ2-1,-,TRBD1,TRBV15,CATSRDTGRGHDEQFF,TGTGCCACCAGCAGAGATACAGGCAGGGGGCACGATGAGCAGTTCTTC
16,TRBJ2-5,-,TRBD2,TRBV9,CASSVDPGGGQETQYF,TGTGCCAGCAGCGTAGATCCCGGGGGGGGCCAAGAGACCCAGTACTTC
15,TRBJ2-5,once,TRBD1,TRBV7-9,CASSPPGQGMETQYF,TGTGCCAGCAGCCCCCCGGGACAGGGGATGGAGACCCAGTACTTC
17,TRBJ1-5,-,TRBD1,TRBV19,CASSPRQGGYSNQPQHF,TGTGCCAGTAGTCCCCGACAGGGGGGTTACAGCAATCAGCCCCAGCATTTT
14,TRBJ2-2,-,-,TRBV5-1,CASSYKGGTGELFF,TGCGCCAGCAGCTATAAGGGGGGGACCGGGGAGCTGTTTTTT
11,TRBJ1-5,few,-,TRBV20-1,CSASYVQPQHF,TGCAGTGCTAGTTATGTTCAGCCCCAGCATTTT
17,TRBJ1-6,-,TRBD1,TRBV7-9,CASSSGTGPIYNSPLHF,TGTGCCAGCAGCTCCGGGACAGGGCCCATCTATAATTCACCCCTCCACTTT
20,TRBJ2-1,-,TRBD1,TRBV4-1,CASSPHKPDRGASSYNEQFF,TGCGCCAGCAGCCCCCACAAACCGGACAGGGGAGCCTCTTCCTACAATGAGCAGTTCTTC
14,TRBJ2-3,many,-,TRBV6-1,CASSEGGWLDTQYF,TGTGCCAGCAGTGAAGGGGGCTGGCTAGATACGCAGTATTTT
13,TRBJ2-7,-,TRBD1,TRBV19,CASRGTGTYEQYF,TGTGCCAGTAGGGGGACAGGGACCTACGAGCAGTACTTC
15,TRBJ1-6,-,TRBD1,TRBV28,CASTQWGQGGSPLHF,TGTGCCAGCACCCAGTGGGGACAGGGGGGTTCACCCCTCCACTTT
13,TRBJ2-3,once,TRBD1,TRBV10-3,CAKPGQFTDTQYF,TGTGCCAAGCCGGGACAGTTCACAGATACGCAGTATTTT
14,TRBJ2-1,-,-,TRBV28,CASSSGTLINEQFF,TGTGCCAGCAGTTCCGGGACTCTGATCAATGAGCAGTTCTTC
14,TRBJ1-2,-,TRBD1,TRBV6-1,CASTSLQGVYGYTF,TGTGCCAGCACTTCTCTACAGGGGGTGTATGGCTACACCTTC
12,TRBJ1-2,few,TRBD1,TRBV6-5,CASSPQGGGYTF,TGTGCCAGCAGTCCTCAGGGGGGTGGCTACACCTTC